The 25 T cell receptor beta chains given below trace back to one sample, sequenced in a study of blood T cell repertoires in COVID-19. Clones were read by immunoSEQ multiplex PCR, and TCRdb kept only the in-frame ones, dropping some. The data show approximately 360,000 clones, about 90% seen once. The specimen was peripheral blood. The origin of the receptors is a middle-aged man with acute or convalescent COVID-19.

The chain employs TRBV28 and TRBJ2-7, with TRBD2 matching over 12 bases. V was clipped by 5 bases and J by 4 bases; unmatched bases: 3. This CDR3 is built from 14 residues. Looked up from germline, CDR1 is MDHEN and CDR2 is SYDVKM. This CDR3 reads CASSTSGGLYEQYF. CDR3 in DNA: TGTGCCAGCAGTACTAGCGGGGGGCTTTACGAGCAGTACTTC.

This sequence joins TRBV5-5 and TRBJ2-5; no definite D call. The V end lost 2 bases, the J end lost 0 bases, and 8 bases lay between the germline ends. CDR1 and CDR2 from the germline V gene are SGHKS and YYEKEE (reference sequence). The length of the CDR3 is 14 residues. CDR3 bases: TGTGCCAGCAGCTTTATTCGGGACCAAGAGACCCAGTACTTC. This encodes CASSFIRDQETQYF.

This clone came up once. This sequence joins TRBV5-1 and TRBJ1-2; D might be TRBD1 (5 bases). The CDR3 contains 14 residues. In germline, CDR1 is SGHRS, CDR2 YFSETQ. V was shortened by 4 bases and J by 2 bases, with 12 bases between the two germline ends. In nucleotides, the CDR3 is TGCGCCAGCAGCCCCAGCGCAGGGAACTATGGCTACACCTTC. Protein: CASSPSAGNYGYTF.

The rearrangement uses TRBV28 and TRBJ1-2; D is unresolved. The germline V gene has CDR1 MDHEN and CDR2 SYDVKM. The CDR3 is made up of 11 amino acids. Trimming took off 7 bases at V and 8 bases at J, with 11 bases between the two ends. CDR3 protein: CASTPPRGYTF. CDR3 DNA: TGTGCCAGCACACCACCGAGGGGCTACACCTTC.

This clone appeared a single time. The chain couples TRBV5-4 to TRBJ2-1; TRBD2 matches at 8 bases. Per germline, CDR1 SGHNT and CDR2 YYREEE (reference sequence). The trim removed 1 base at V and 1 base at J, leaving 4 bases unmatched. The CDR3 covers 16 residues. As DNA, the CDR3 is TGTGCCAGCAGCTTGCCAGGACTAGCTTCCTACAATGAGCAGTTCTTC. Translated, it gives CASSLPGLASYNEQFF.

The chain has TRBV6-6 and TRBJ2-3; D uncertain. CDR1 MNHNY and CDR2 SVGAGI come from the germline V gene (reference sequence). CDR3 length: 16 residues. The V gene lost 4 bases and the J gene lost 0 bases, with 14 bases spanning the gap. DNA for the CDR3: TGTGCCAGCAGTTCATTAGAAGGAGCTAGCACAGATACGCAGTATTTT. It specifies CASSSLEGASTDTQYF.

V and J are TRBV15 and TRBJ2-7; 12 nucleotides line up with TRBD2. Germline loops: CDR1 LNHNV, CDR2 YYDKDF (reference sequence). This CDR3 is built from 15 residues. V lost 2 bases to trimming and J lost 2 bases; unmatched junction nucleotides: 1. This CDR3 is CATSRTSGGTYEQYF. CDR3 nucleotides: TGTGCCACCAGCAGAACTAGCGGGGGGACCTACGAGCAGTACTTC.

CDR3 DNA: TGTGCCAGCTCACCACGGACAGGGGAGATGAACACTGAAGCTTTCTTT. This encodes CASSPRTGEMNTEAFF. The rearrangement joins TRBV18 to TRBJ1-1, with 9 bases aligning to TRBD1. Per the germline V gene, CDR1 is KGHSH and CDR2 is LQKENI. With V trimmed by 1 base and J by 0 bases, 3 bases remained unmatched. This CDR3 is built from 16 residues.

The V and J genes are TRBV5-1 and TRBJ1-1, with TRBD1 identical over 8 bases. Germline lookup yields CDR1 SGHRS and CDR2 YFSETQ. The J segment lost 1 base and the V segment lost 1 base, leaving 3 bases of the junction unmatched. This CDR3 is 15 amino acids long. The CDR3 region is CASSLIGTGNTEAFF. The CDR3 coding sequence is TGCGCCAGCAGCTTGATCGGGACAGGGAACACTGAAGCTTTCTTT.

The CDR3 sequence: CASSVGLNTGELFF. CDR3 DNA: TGTGCCAGCAGCGTAGGACTTAACACCGGGGAGCTGTTTTTT. The chain couples TRBV27 to TRBJ2-2; a weak D match, TRBD2 (5 bases). The length of the CDR3 is 14 residues. Germline V gene sequence: CDR1 MNHEY, CDR2 SMNVEV (reference sequence). V was clipped by 6 bases and J by 2 bases, with 10 bases between them.

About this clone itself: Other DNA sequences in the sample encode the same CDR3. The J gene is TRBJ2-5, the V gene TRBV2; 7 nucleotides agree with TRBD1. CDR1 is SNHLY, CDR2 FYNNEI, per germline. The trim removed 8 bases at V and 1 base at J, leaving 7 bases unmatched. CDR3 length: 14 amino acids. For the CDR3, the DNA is TGTGCCAGCCGACGTGGGGACAGCCAAGAGACCCAGTACTTC. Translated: CASRRGDSQETQYF.

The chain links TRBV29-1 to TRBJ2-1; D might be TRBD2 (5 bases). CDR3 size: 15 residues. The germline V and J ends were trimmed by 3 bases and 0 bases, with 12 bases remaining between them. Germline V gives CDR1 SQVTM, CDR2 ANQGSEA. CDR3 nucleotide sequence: TGCAGCGTTGACGGGCTAGGAGGCTCCTACAATGAGCAGTTCTTC. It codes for CSVDGLGGSYNEQFF.

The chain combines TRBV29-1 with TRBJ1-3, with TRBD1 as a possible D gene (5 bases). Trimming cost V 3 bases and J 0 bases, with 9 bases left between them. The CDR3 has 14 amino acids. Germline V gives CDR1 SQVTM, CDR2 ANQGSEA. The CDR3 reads CSVEPGNSGNTIYF. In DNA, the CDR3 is TGCAGCGTTGAGCCAGGGAACTCTGGAAACACCATATATTTT.

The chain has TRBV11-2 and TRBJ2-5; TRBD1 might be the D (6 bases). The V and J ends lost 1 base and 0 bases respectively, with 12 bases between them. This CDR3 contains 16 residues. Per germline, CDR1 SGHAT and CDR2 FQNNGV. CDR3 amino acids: CASSLGRRGDQETQYF. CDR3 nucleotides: TGTGCCAGCAGCTTAGGTCGCAGGGGAGACCAAGAGACCCAGTACTTC.

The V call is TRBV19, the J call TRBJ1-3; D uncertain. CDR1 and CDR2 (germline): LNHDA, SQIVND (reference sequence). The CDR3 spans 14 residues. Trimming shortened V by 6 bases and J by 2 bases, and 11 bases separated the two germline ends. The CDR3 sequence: CASRAGFTGNTIYF. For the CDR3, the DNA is TGTGCCAGTAGGGCGGGTTTCACTGGAAACACCATATATTTT.

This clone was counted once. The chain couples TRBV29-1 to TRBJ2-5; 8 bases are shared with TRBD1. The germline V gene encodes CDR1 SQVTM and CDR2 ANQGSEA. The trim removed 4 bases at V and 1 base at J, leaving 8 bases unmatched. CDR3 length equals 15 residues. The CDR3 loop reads CSVASADRGQETQYF. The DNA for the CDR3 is TGCAGCGTTGCATCCGCCGACAGGGGCCAAGAGACCCAGTACTTC.

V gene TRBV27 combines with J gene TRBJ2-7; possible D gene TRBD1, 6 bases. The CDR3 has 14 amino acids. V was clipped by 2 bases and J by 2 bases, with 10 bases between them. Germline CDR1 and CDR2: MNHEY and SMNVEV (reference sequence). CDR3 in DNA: TGTGCCAGCAGTTTACTCGGACAGACCTACGAGCAGTACTTC. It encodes CASSLLGQTYEQYF.

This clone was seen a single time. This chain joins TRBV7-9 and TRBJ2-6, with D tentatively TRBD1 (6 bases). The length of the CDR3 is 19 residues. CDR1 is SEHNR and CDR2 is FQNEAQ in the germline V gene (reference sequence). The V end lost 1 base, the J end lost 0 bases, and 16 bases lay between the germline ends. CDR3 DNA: TGTGCCAGCAGCTTAGTTACAGGGAGTTTAAACTCTGGGGCCAACGTCCTGACTTTC. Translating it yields CASSLVTGSLNSGANVLTF. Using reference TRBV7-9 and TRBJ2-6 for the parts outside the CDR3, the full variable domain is DTGVSQNPRHKITKRGQNVTFRCDPISEHNRLYWYRQTLGQGPEFLTYFQNEAQLEKSRLLSDRFSAERPKGSFSTLEIQRTEQGDSAMYLCASSLVTGSLNSGANVLTFGAGSRLTVL.

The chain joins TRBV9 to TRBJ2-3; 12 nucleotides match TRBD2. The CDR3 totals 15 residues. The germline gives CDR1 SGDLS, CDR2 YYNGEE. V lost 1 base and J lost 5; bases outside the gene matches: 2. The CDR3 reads CASSVLAGGEDTQYF. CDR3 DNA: TGTGCCAGCAGCGTACTAGCGGGAGGGGAAGATACGCAGTATTTT.

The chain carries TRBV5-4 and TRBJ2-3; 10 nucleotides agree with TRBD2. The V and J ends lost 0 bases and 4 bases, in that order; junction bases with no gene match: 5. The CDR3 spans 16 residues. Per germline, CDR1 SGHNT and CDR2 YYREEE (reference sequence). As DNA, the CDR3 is TGTGCCAGCAGCTTGGAACGTAGCGGGGGGTCAGATACGCAGTATTTT. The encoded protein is CASSLERSGGSDTQYF.

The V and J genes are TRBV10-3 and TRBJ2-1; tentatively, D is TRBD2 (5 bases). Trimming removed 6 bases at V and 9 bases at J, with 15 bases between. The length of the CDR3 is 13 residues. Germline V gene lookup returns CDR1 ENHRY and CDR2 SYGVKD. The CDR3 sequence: CAIRGSENSEQFF. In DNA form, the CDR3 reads TGTGCCATCAGGGGGAGCGAGAACTCTGAGCAGTTCTTC.

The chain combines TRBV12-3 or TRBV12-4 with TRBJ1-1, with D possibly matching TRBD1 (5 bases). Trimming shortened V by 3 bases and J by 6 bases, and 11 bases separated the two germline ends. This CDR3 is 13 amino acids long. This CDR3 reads CASSFRVRAEAFF. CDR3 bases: TGTGCCAGCAGTTTCAGGGTTCGGGCTGAAGCTTTCTTT.

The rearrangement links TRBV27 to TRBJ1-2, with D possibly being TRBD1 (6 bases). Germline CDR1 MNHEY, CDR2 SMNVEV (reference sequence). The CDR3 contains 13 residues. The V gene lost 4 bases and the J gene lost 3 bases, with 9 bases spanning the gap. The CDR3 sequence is CASSSTGHYGYTF. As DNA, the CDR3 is TGTGCCAGCAGTTCGACAGGACACTATGGCTACACCTTC.

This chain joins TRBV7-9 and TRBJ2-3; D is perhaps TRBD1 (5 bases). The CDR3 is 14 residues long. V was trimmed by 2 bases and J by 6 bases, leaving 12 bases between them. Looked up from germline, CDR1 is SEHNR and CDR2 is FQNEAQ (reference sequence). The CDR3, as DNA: TGTGCCAGCAGCTTATTTTCGGACATGGATACGCAGTATTTT. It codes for CASSLFSDMDTQYF. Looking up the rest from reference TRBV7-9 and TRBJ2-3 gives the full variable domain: DTGVSQNPRHKITKRGQNVTFRCDPISEHNRLYWYRQTLGQGPEFLTYFQNEAQLEKSRLLSDRFSAERPKGSFSTLEIQRTEQGDSAMYLCASSLFSDMDTQYFGPGTRLTVL.

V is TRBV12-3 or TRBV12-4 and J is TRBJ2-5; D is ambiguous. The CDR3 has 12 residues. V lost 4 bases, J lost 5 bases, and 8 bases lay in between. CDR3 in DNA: TGTGCCAGCAGTTCATTGTTGGAGACCCAGTACTTC. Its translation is CASSSLLETQYF.